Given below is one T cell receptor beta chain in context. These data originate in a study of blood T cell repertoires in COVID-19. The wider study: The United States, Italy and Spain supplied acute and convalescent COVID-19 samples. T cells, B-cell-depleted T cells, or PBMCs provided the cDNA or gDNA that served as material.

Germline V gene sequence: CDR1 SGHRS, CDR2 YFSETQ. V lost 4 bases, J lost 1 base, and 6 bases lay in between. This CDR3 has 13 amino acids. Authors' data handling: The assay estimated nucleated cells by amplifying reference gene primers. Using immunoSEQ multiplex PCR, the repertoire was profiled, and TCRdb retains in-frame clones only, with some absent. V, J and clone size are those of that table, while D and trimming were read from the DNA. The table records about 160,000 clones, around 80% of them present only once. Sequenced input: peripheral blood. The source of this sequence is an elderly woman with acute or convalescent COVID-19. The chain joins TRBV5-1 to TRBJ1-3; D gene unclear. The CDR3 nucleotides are TGCGCCAGCAGCCTAGGATCTGGAAACACCATATATTTT. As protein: CASSLGSGNTIYF. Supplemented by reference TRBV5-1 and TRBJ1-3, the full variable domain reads KAGVTQTPRYLIKTRGQQVTLSCSPISGHRSVSWYQQTPGQGLQFLFEYFSETQRNKGNFPGRFSGRQFSNSRSEMNVSTLELGDSALYLCASSLGSGNTIYFGEGSWLTVV.